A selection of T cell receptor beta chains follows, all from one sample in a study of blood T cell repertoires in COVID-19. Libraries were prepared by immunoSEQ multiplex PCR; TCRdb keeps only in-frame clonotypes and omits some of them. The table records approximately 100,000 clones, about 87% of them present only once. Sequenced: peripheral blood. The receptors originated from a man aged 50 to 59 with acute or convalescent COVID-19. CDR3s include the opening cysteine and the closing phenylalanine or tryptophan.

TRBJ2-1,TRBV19,CASTPRQRGWNEQFF
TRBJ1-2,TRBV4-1,CASSRPGQNNYGYTF
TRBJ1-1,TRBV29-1,CSVVNTEAFF
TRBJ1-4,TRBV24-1,CATSDRDSPNEKLFF
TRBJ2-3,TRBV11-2,CASSLVRATDTQYF
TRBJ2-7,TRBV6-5,CASSYSGTSYEQYF
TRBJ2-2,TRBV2,CASRTSPTGELFF
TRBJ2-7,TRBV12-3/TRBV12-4,CASSQPGTPPSF
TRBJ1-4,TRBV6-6,CASRGGFATNEKLFF
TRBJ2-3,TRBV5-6,CASRRTSGRAQVPDTQYF
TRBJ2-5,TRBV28,CASSPRGETQYF
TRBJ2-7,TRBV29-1,CSVATSGRYEQYF
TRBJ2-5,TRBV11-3,CASATGTQRETQYF
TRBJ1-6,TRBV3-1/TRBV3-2,CASSQGTGMHSPLHF
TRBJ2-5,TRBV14,CASSPGLAGRETQYF
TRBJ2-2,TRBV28,CASEALTGAGTGELFF
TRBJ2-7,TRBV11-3,CASSLLASVPEQYF
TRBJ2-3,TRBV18,CASSPRWAGGDTQYF
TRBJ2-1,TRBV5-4,CASSLGPERYNEQFF
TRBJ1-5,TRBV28,CASKDNTGGVTQPQHF
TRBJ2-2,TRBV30,CAFPRSGELFF
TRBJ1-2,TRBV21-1,CASSYRGRYGYTF
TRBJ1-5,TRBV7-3,CASSPRGHQISPQHF
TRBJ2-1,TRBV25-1,CASTETAYNEQFF
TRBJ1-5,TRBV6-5,CASRTGQGHQPQHF
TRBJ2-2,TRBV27,CASSLGTLNTGELFF
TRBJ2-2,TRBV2,CASTGARGEPGELFF
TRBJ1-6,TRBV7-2,CASSLGGTPMSSPLHF
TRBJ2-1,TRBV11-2,CASSWDRGGSWFF
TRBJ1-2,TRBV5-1,CASSLSQGLANYGYTF
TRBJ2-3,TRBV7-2,CASSAHWDNTGITDTQYF
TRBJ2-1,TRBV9,CASSVHSGRNEQFF
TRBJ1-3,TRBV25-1,CASSGPSGNTIYF
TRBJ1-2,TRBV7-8,CASSQGRGDYGYTF
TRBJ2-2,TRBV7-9,CASSGEGTGELFF
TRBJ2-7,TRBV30,CAWSVLSGGLAASYEQYF
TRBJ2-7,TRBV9,CASSVGLAGALSYEQYF
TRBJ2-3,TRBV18,CASNQGGGTQYF
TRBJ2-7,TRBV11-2,CASSPGTGGYEQYF
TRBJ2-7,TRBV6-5,CAPRDSCHEQYF
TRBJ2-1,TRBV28,CASTIAGRSYNEQFF
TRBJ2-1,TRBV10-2,CASSAWTSGANEQFF
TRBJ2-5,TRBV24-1,CATSDGAPGAQYF
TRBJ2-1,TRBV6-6,CASSYAGLAGGEQFF
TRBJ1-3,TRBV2,CASRKTGGVSGNTIYF
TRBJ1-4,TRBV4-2,CASSQDVSGRANEKLFF
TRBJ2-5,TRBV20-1,CSASPLARETQYF
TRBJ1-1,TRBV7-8,CASSLRERTEAFF
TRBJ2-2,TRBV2,CASSEVRVTGELFF
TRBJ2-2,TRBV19,CASRQGARNTGELFF
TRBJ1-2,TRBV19,CASSINRGRGYGYTF
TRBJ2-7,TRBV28,CASSLLAGISEQYF
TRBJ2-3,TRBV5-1,CASSPGTSGRAGTQYF